Listed here are 9 T cell receptor beta chains from one sample, sequenced in a study of shared clonotypes between healthy human individuals. The table came from immunoSEQ multiplex PCR; TCRdb's copy has only in-frame clones and leaves some out. The table includes 650,000 to 800,000 clones, 55% to 75% detected once. Sequenced sample: memory CD4+ T cells sorted from blood. Subset specified: CD45RA-negative fraction. The receptor set was obtained from a woman aged 25 to 39 in good health.

This chain connects TRBV7-2 to TRBJ2-5; D is perhaps TRBD2 (6 bases). CDR3 length: 15 residues. CDR1 and CDR2 (germline): SGHTA, FQGNSA. Deletions cut 1 base from V and 5 bases from J, with 14 bases between. For the CDR3, the DNA is TGTGCCAGCAGCTTAGTTAGCGGCTGGGGGGAGACCCAGTACTTC. This gives the protein CASSLVSGWGETQYF.

This chain joins TRBV5-1 and TRBJ1-1; D gene unclear. V dropped 1 base and J dropped 5 bases, with 15 bases sitting between them. Germline CDR1 is SGHRS and CDR2 is YFSETQ. The CDR3 runs to 15 residues. CDR3 nucleotides: TGCGCCAGCAGCTTGCTAGTGGGAGCCGGGACTGAAGCTTTCTTT. Translating it yields CASSLLVGAGTEAFF.

This clone was counted between two and nine times. This sequence joins TRBV25-1 and TRBJ2-7; possibly TRBD1 for D (6 bases). V was pared by 1 base and J by 0 bases, with 10 bases between. CDR3 length: 15 amino acids. Germline-derived CDR1 and CDR2 are MGHDK and SYGVNS. The CDR3: CASSESQGTSYEQYF. Here the CDR3 DNA reads TGTGCCAGCAGTGAATCTCAGGGGACCTCCTACGAGCAGTACTTC.

The rearrangement joins TRBV5-1 to TRBJ1-1, with 7 bases lining up with TRBD1. In germline, CDR1 is SGHRS, CDR2 YFSETQ. The CDR3 runs 16 residues. The J segment lost 1 base and the V segment lost 5 bases, leaving 11 bases of the junction unmatched. CDR3 loop: CASRTRDRRWNTEAFF. CDR3 in DNA: TGCGCCAGCAGAACCCGGGACAGAAGATGGAACACTGAAGCTTTCTTT.

Comments on this clone: At one boundary the junction diverges from the germline segment, which might be a read error. V is TRBV6-5 and J is TRBJ1-3; D gene uncertain. Germline-derived CDR1 and CDR2 are MNHEY and SVGAGI. The CDR3 contains 11 residues. The CDR3 region is CASITGNTIYF. CDR3 nucleotides: TGTGCCAGCATCACTGGGAACACCATATATTTT.

This clone was picked up a small number of times. The chain is built from TRBV6-5 and TRBJ2-1; TRBD1 matches at 7 bases. From germline, CDR1 is MNHEY and CDR2 SVGAGI. Germline trimming cut 2 bases from V and 4 bases from J; bases unmatched to any gene: 5. CDR3 length: 15 residues. The CDR3 nucleotides read TGTGCCAGCAGTTACGTTCCAGGGGGATACAATGAGCAGTTCTTC. It is translated as CASSYVPGGYNEQFF.

This clone appeared a single time. The chain uses TRBV2 and TRBJ2-3; D is perhaps TRBD1 (7 bases). This CDR3 contains 17 residues. The V gene's germline CDR1 is SNHLY and CDR2 FYNNEI. V shed 3 bases and J shed 6 bases, with 22 bases lying between them. This CDR3 is CASSDSGGTLPIDTQYF. CDR3 bases: TGTGCCAGCAGTGACTCAGGGGGGACCCTACCTATCGATACGCAGTATTTT.

In this sample, this clone turned up a few times. Other DNA sequences in this specimen translate into the identical CDR3. The chain uses TRBV19 and TRBJ2-3; TRBD2 is a possible D gene (5 bases). The germline gives CDR1 LNHDA, CDR2 SQIVND (reference sequence). The V gene lost 1 base and the J gene lost 2 bases, with 10 bases spanning the gap. The CDR3 loop spans 15 amino acids. The CDR3 protein is CASSIAGIYTDTQYF. Here the CDR3 DNA reads TGTGCCAGTAGTATAGCGGGAATCTACACAGATACGCAGTATTTT.

The V gene is TRBV7-2, the J gene TRBJ1-4; 9 nucleotides line up with TRBD1. CDR3 length equals 15 residues. The germline CDR1 and CDR2 sequences are SGHTA and FQGNSA. V was clipped by 5 bases and J by 8 bases; unmatched bases: 9. The CDR3 sequence: CASSERDREEEKLFF. As DNA, the CDR3 is TGTGCCAGCAGCGAAAGGGACAGGGAGGAGGAAAAACTGTTTTTT.